The 26 T cell receptor beta chains listed next were all sequenced from one sample in a study of Ad26.COV2.S vaccination and SARS-CoV-2 variants (dated by TCRdb to the early 2020s). The intended sense of this specimen's treatment or condition label: 15 to 20 received Ad26.COV2.S at low or high dose, single or two shots; several received placebo; per-sample allocation not given. For vaccine and placebo recipients, the sequenced repertoires came from samples collected on day 63 after the first injection. To prepare the library, the immunoSEQ multiplex PCR assay was applied. Sourced from immuneACCESS, this table was stored by TCRdb with only in-frame sequences that have V and J called. A share of the clones is absent; for the studies checked, an unresolved V gene accounts for under half, and the remainder has no known explanation. A total of around 450,000 clones appear in this sample, about 88% of them only once. In total, the top ten clones hold about 1.5% of the sample.

Source: peripheral blood, taken in a trial of Ad26.COV2.S vaccine versus placebo. The receptors originated from a person between 18 and 65 years old who received the Ad26.COV2.S COVID-19 vaccine or a placebo.

The chain links TRBV2 to TRBJ2-1, with D possibly matching TRBD1 (5 bases). CDR3 length: 11 residues. In germline, CDR1 is SNHLY, CDR2 FYNNEI. Trimming pared 8 bases from V and 7 bases from J, leaving 9 bases between. For the CDR3, the DNA is TGTGCCAGCGGTAGGGGAAATGAGCAGTTCTTC. It specifies CASGRGNEQFF.

This clone is a singleton in its sample. V and J are TRBV7-8 and TRBJ1-2, with 7 bases lining up with TRBD1. After removal of 4 bases from V and 5 bases from J, the junction contained 7 bases not matched to a gene. This CDR3 is 14 amino acids long. Germline-derived CDR1 and CDR2 are SGHVS and FQNEAQ. The CDR3: CASSSSTGPYGYTF. The CDR3 DNA reads TGTGCCAGCAGCTCATCGACAGGGCCGTATGGCTACACCTTC. Full variable domain (rest looked up from reference TRBV7-8 and TRBJ1-2): GAGVSQSPRYKVAKRGQDVALRCDPISGHVSLFWYQQALGQGPEFLTYFQNEAQLDKSGLPSDRFFAERPEGSVSTLKIQRTQQEDSAVYLCASSSSTGPYGYTFGSGTRLTVV.

The rearrangement uses TRBV28 and TRBJ2-3, with 8 bases that match TRBD1. This CDR3 region has 15 residues. Losses at the gene ends were 6 bases for V and 4 bases for J; bases not matched to a gene: 9. Germline V gene lookup returns CDR1 MDHEN and CDR2 SYDVKM. CDR3 coding DNA: TGTGCCAGCAGACCAGGACAGGGTAGGTCAGATACGCAGTATTTT. Translated: CASRPGQGRSDTQYF.

The rearrangement joins TRBV29-1 to TRBJ2-5, with D tentatively TRBD2 (5 bases). This CDR3 spans 13 amino acids. Germline V gene sequence: CDR1 SQVTM, CDR2 ANQGSEA. Trimming took 6 bases from V and 0 from J, leaving 11 bases between them. This CDR3 is CSVERINQETQYF. The CDR3 bases are TGCAGCGTAGAGCGGATTAACCAAGAGACCCAGTACTTC.

The chain couples TRBV4-1 to TRBJ2-7; D remains unclear. The CDR3 sequence is 15 residues long. The germline V gene encodes CDR1 MGHRA and CDR2 YSYEKL. With 4 bases removed from V and 0 bases from J, the gap between germline ends came to 13 bases. The DNA of the CDR3 is TGCGCCAGCAGCCGAGCCTCCGGGTTCTCCTACGAGCAGTACTTC. Translating gives CASSRASGFSYEQYF.

In DNA, the CDR3 is TGCGCCAGCAGTCGGGGGGCGGATGGCTACACCTTC. Translating it yields CASSRGADGYTF. This sequence joins TRBV5-1 and TRBJ1-2, with D possibly TRBD1 on 6 matching bases. V was trimmed by 5 bases and J by 6 bases, leaving 11 bases between them. The germline gives CDR1 SGHRS, CDR2 YFSETQ. The CDR3 is made up of 12 amino acids.

The genes are TRBV9 and TRBJ2-3; D gene unclear. This CDR3 is 13 amino acids long. V was trimmed by 3 bases and J by 7 bases, leaving 12 bases between them. Per the germline V gene, CDR1 is SGDLS and CDR2 is YYNGEE. The CDR3 here is CASSGKDAYTQYF. The DNA of the CDR3 is TGTGCCAGCAGCGGGAAGGACGCCTATACGCAGTATTTT. The variable domain in full, completed from reference TRBV9 and TRBJ2-3, reads DSGVTQTPKHLITATGQRVTLRCSPRSGDLSVYWYQQSLDQGLQFLIQYYNGEERAKGNILERFSAQQFPDLHSELNLSSLELGDSALYFCASSGKDAYTQYFGPGTRLTVL.

V gene TRBV7-2 combines with J gene TRBJ1-5; no reliable D call. Germline V gene sequence: CDR1 SGHTA, CDR2 FQGNSA. The ends were cut back, 5 bases at V and 6 bases at J, with 11 bases in the middle. The CDR3 consists of 13 residues. Here the CDR3 reads CASSVEDGQPQHF. The CDR3, as DNA: TGTGCCAGCAGCGTAGAGGATGGTCAGCCCCAGCATTTT.

Only a few counts were recorded for this clone. The chain recombines TRBV6-2 or TRBV6-3 with TRBJ2-7; D is tentatively TRBD1 or TRBD2 (5 bases each). The germline gives CDR1 MNHEY, CDR2 SVGEGT. The CDR3 totals 14 residues. V lost 2 bases to trimming and J lost 4 bases, with 12 bases between them. The CDR3: CASSYGGWAYEQYF. CDR3 DNA sequence: TGTGCCAGCAGTTACGGGGGATGGGCATACGAGCAGTACTTC.

This clone is a singleton in its sample. This chain uses TRBV6-1 with TRBJ1-1; tentative D call: TRBD1 (5 bases). V was shortened by 3 bases and J by 3 bases, with 14 bases between the two germline ends. Germline CDR1 reads MNHNS; CDR2 reads SASEGT. The CDR3 is 15 amino acids. Here the CDR3 DNA reads TGTGCCAGCAGTGACATTACGAGAGGGGACACTGAAGCTTTCTTT. Amino acid sequence: CASSDITRGDTEAFF.

V gene TRBV9 combines with J gene TRBJ1-5; 9 nucleotides agree with TRBD1. The CDR3 covers 15 residues. Germline assignment: CDR1 SGDLS and CDR2 YYNGEE. V gave up 0 bases and J gave up 6 bases; unmatched junction bases: 4. CDR3 loop: CASSVGGTGTQPQHF. CDR3 bases: TGTGCCAGCAGCGTAGGTGGGACAGGGACTCAGCCCCAGCATTTT.

The CDR3 DNA sequence: TGTGCCTGGAGTTCATACCCAAAGGTCGGGGGGGCGAACACTGAAGCTTTCTTT. It codes for CAWSSYPKVGGANTEAFF. The chain links TRBV30 to TRBJ1-1, with a weak D call TRBD1 (6 bases). V lost 2 bases and J lost 1, with 23 bases in between. Germline CDR1 GTSNPN, CDR2 SVGIG (reference sequence). CDR3 length: 18 residues.

The rearrangement links TRBV11-2 to TRBJ2-2, with 7 nucleotides matching TRBD2. In germline, CDR1 is SGHAT, CDR2 FQNNGV. The trim removed 1 base at V and 4 bases at J, leaving 15 bases unmatched. This CDR3 comprises 19 residues. The CDR3 DNA reads TGTGCCAGCAGCTTAGTTGCAGGTAGCGGGTTAGGCAGCACCGGGGAGCTGTTTTTT. Its protein is CASSLVAGSGLGSTGELFF.

The chain recombines TRBV7-9 with TRBJ1-1; D not resolved. With 4 bases removed from V and 4 bases from J, the gap between germline ends came to 16 bases. In germline, CDR1 is SEHNR, CDR2 FQNEAQ (reference sequence). This CDR3 has 15 residues. In DNA, the CDR3 is TGTGCCAGCAGCTCGCAGACCAGCACGGGCACTGAAGCTTTCTTT. It encodes CASSSQTSTGTEAFF.

This chain links TRBV19 with TRBJ2-1, with D unclear. The V and J ends lost 3 bases and 6 bases respectively, with 9 bases between them. Germline V gives CDR1 LNHDA, CDR2 SQIVND (reference sequence). The CDR3 totals 13 residues. The CDR3 is CASSMGYTNEQFF. In nucleotides, the CDR3 is TGTGCCAGTAGTATGGGCTACACCAATGAGCAGTTCTTC.

The chain recombines TRBV6-5 with TRBJ2-1, with 12 bases fitting TRBD2. The germline CDR1 and CDR2 sequences are MNHEY and SVGAGI. This CDR3 comprises 15 residues. J was trimmed by 7 bases and V by 6 bases; bases with no gene match: 7. The chain's CDR3 is CASSRPGLAGNEQFF. The DNA for the CDR3 is TGTGCCAGCAGCCGACCGGGACTAGCGGGTAATGAGCAGTTCTTC.

The V call is TRBV5-8, the J call TRBJ1-2; possible D gene TRBD1, 6 bases. This CDR3 has 13 amino acids. V lost 1 base and J 8 bases, leaving 12 bases between the germline ends. Per the germline V gene, CDR1 is SGHTS and CDR2 is YDEGEE. The CDR3 sequence is CASSLTGRRGYTF. CDR3 nucleotide sequence: TGTGCCAGCAGCTTGACAGGGAGAAGGGGCTACACCTTC.

V and J are TRBV7-2 and TRBJ2-1; no definite D call. The CDR3 runs 14 residues. V was pared by 4 bases and J by 8 bases, with 15 bases between. Germline V gives CDR1 SGHTA, CDR2 FQGNSA. The CDR3 DNA reads as TGTGCCAGCAGCTCGGTCACCCCGCTATATGAGCAGTTCTTC. Translation: CASSSVTPLYEQFF.

The chain recombines TRBV18 with TRBJ1-1, with D unresolved. This CDR3 is built from 14 residues. V lost 0 bases to trimming and J lost 5 bases, with 10 bases between them. In germline, CDR1 is KGHSH, CDR2 LQKENI. The CDR3 DNA is TGTGCCAGCTCACCACCTCCCAGAGGAACTGAAGCTTTCTTT. Translation gives CASSPPPRGTEAFF.

V gene TRBV7-9 combines with J gene TRBJ1-1, with a possible D match to TRBD1 (6 bases). CDR1 SEHNR and CDR2 FQNEAQ come from the germline V gene (reference sequence). The ends were cut back, 7 bases at V and 4 bases at J, with 16 bases in the middle. CDR3 length: 14 amino acids. The CDR3 nucleotides read TGTGCCAGCACCTTGATACAGGGACGCACTGAAGCTTTCTTT. Translating it yields CASTLIQGRTEAFF.

This chain links TRBV7-8 with TRBJ2-1; maybe TRBD1 (6 bases). This CDR3 is built from 17 residues. Trimming shortened V by 5 bases and J by 4 bases, and 21 bases separated the two germline ends. From germline, CDR1 is SGHVS and CDR2 FQNEAQ. The CDR3, as DNA: TGTGCCAGCAGCCCAGCTGGCCGGACAGCCTCATACAATGAGCAGTTCTTC. Amino acids: CASSPAGRTASYNEQFF.

The V and J genes are TRBV4-3 and TRBJ2-1; 10 nucleotides align to TRBD2. The J segment lost 7 bases and the V segment lost 2 bases, leaving 8 bases of the junction unmatched. CDR3 length: 16 residues. Germline V gene lookup returns CDR1 LGHNA and CDR2 YSLEER. DNA of the CDR3: TGCGCCAGCAGCCAACCAGCTAGCGGGGGAGGGAATGAGCAGTTCTTC. This gives the protein CASSQPASGGGNEQFF.

Comment on this clone: Other DNA sequences in this sample translate to the same CDR3. This chain uses TRBV6-5 with TRBJ2-2; D may be TRBD1 (6 bases). Looked up from germline, CDR1 is MNHEY and CDR2 is SVGAGI. The CDR3 consists of 14 residues. The V end lost 6 bases, the J end lost 1 base, and 9 bases lay between the germline ends. The CDR3 is CASRRTENTGELFF. In DNA form, the CDR3 reads TGTGCCAGCAGGAGGACAGAGAACACCGGGGAGCTGTTTTTT.

The V and J genes are TRBV5-1 and TRBJ1-1, with a weak D call TRBD1 (5 bases). The CDR3 spans 15 residues. Per the germline V gene, CDR1 is SGHRS and CDR2 is YFSETQ. Trimming cost V 4 bases and J 0 bases, with 13 bases left between them. The CDR3 reads CASSTLGGMNTEAFF. The CDR3 DNA is TGCGCCAGCAGCACTTTGGGGGGAATGAACACTGAAGCTTTCTTT.

In DNA, the CDR3 is TGTGCCACCAGCAGGGGACAGGGGACTAACTATGGCTACACCTTC. It yields the protein CATSRGQGTNYGYTF. V usage is TRBV15 and J usage is TRBJ1-2; 10 bases map to TRBD1. Looked up from germline, CDR1 is LNHNV and CDR2 is YYDKDF (reference sequence). Trimming removed 3 bases from V and 0 bases from J; junction bases left unmatched: 1. The CDR3 spans 15 residues.

The V gene is TRBV7-9, the J gene TRBJ2-1, with 8 positions matching TRBD2. Germline lookup yields CDR1 SEHNR and CDR2 FQNEAQ (reference sequence). This CDR3 has 16 amino acids. The trim removed 4 bases at V and 8 bases at J, leaving 13 bases unmatched. In DNA, the CDR3 is TGTGCCAGCAGCTCCACTCGACGGGGGGGCCCCCATGAGCAGTTCTTC. This encodes CASSSTRRGGPHEQFF.